The clone carrying this T cell receptor beta chain was detected once. The authors' processing: Estimates of nucleated cell counts were drawn from the amplification of reference gene primers. This table comes from immunoSEQ multiplex PCR, and its TCRdb copy is limited to in-frame clones, with some not included. The DNA gave D and trimming, while V, J and clone size come from that table. The table records about 49,000 clones, approximately 90% of them present only once. The data were taken from a study of blood T cell repertoires in COVID-19. Study-level information: The United States, Italy and Spain provided the acute and convalescent COVID-19 samples.

The CDR3 totals 13 residues. Germline V gives CDR1 SNHLY, CDR2 FYNNEI. V was cut by 8 bases and J by 7 bases, with 18 bases left in between. The TCR was taken from a man at least 80 years old with acute or convalescent COVID-19. This rearrangement joins TRBV2 to TRBJ2-7; no reliable D call. The sequenced material came from peripheral blood. This CDR3 is CASHTGSPREQYF. CDR3 nucleotide sequence: TGTGCCAGCCACACCGGAAGCCCGCGGGAGCAGTACTTC.